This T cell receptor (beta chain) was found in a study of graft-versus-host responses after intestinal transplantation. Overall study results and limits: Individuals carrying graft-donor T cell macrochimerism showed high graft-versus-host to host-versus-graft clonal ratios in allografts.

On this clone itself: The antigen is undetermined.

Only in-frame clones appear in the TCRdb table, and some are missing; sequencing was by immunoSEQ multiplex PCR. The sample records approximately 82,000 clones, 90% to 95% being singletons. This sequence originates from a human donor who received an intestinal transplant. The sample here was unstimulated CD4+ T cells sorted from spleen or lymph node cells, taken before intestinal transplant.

CDR3 in amino acids: CASSSLSDRSEAFF. The CDR3 DNA is TGTGCCAGCAGTTCCCTTTCGGACAGATCTGAAGCTTTCTTT. The chain recombines TRBV6-5 with TRBJ1-1; TRBD1 is a possible D gene (6 bases). The germline V gene has CDR1 MNHEY and CDR2 SVGAGI. The ends were cut back, 4 bases at V and 6 bases at J, with 15 bases in the middle. CDR3 size: 14 residues.